The next 24 T cell receptor beta chains were all read from a single sample in a study of regulatory T cells in long-lasting Graves disease. Regarding time point: persistent/refractory GD, antithyroid drugs over 5 years with positive TRAb. RNA extracted from PBMCs served as the sequencing template. Investigators prepared the TCR beta libraries by applying iRepertoire HTBI primers and Arm-PCR of CDR3 regions. Each CDR3 protein gets one entry after TCRdb re-called the multiplex PCR reads with MiXCR. The repertoire holds 300,000 to 350,000 distinct CDR3 sequences, with around a fifth as singletons. The sample here was peripheral blood mononuclear cells (PBMCs), taken when the disease was refractory, from a patient treated with antithyroid drugs. The receptor set was obtained from a female donor with Graves disease.

This chain uses TRBV7-9 with TRBJ2-7; D unresolved. The CDR3 sequence is 12 residues long. V lost 2 bases, J lost 5 bases, and 7 bases lay in between. The germline gives CDR1 SEHNR, CDR2 FQNEAQ (reference sequence). CDR3 nucleotide sequence: TGTGCCAGCAGCTTAAACCCCCACGAGCAGTACTTC. This codes for CASSLNPHEQYF.

This clonotype was counted ten times or more. V and J are TRBV28 and TRBJ2-5; D ambiguous. The length of the CDR3 is 13 residues. Trimming shortened V by 3 bases and J by 2 bases, and 7 bases separated the two germline ends. CDR1 and CDR2 from the germline V gene are MDHEN and SYDVKM. The CDR3 here is CASSFLLQETQYF. The DNA for the CDR3 is TGTGCCAGCAGTTTCCTCTTACAAGAGACCCAGTACTTC.

The CDR3 DNA follows: TGCGCCAGCAGCCAAGATTCAGGGCAGGGAGTGGAAAAACTGTTTTTT. Protein product: CASSQDSGQGVEKLFF. J is TRBJ1-4 and V is TRBV4-1, with a tentative D call TRBD1 (5 bases). The germline V and J ends were trimmed by 0 bases and 8 bases, with 16 bases remaining between them. Germline V gives CDR1 MGHRA, CDR2 YSYEKL. CDR3 length: 16 amino acids.

In its sample, this clonotype was seen many times. The rearrangement links TRBV20-1 to TRBJ2-5, with 7 positions matching TRBD2. The V and J ends lost 4 bases and 0 bases, in that order; junction bases with no gene match: 8. There are 15 residues in the CDR3. Germline lookup yields CDR1 DFQATT and CDR2 SNEGSKA (reference sequence). The CDR3 here is CSAKLLAMYQETQYF. CDR3 DNA sequence: TGCAGTGCTAAACTACTAGCGATGTACCAAGAGACCCAGTACTTC.

The genes are TRBV12-5 and TRBJ1-2, with D possibly TRBD1 on 6 matching bases. CDR1 and CDR2 (germline): LGHNT, FRNRAP. The CDR3 has 15 amino acids. V was trimmed by 4 bases and J by 8 bases, leaving 20 bases between them. The CDR3 sequence is CASGWDFGQPGGYTF. DNA for the CDR3: TGTGCTAGTGGTTGGGACTTTGGACAGCCTGGGGGCTACACCTTC.

This clonotype came up a few times. This rearrangement joins TRBV10-3 to TRBJ1-5; unclear D gene. CDR3 length: 15 residues. Trimming pared 4 bases from V and 4 bases from J, leaving 14 bases between. The germline V gene encodes CDR1 ENHRY and CDR2 SYGVKD. The CDR3, as DNA: TGTGCCATCAGTGTAAGTCCCGACCTAAATCAGCCCCAGCATTTT. Translated: CAISVSPDLNQPQHF.

This clonotype came up many times. The chain is built from TRBV5-1 and TRBJ1-5; D unresolved. CDR1 SGHRS and CDR2 YFSETQ come from the germline V gene. V shed 0 bases and J shed 0 bases, with 7 bases lying between them. CDR3 length: 15 residues. CDR3 residues: CASSLDGFSNQPQHF. CDR3 DNA sequence: TGCGCCAGCAGCTTGGATGGGTTTAGCAATCAGCCCCAGCATTTT. The entire variable domain, with the rest obtained from reference TRBV5-1 and TRBJ1-5, is as follows: KAGVTQTPRYLIKTRGQQVTLSCSPISGHRSVSWYQQTPGQGLQFLFEYFSETQRNKGNFPGRFSGRQFSNSRSEMNVSTLELGDSALYLCASSLDGFSNQPQHFGDGTRLSIL.

The table lists this clonotype with many counts. The chain links TRBV28 to TRBJ2-6; D is tentatively TRBD1 or TRBD2 (5 bases each). Looked up from germline, CDR1 is MDHEN and CDR2 is SYDVKM. Trimming removed 4 bases at V and 5 bases at J, with 21 bases between. CDR3 size: 18 residues. The CDR3 DNA reads as TGTGCCAGCAGTTCAATCAGGGACGACACTCTCCGGGCCAACGTCCTGACTTTC. The encoded protein is CASSSIRDDTLRANVLTF.

At least ten counts were recorded for this clonotype. The rearrangement uses TRBV20-1 and TRBJ2-7, with 10 bases aligning to TRBD1. Germline CDR1 and CDR2: DFQATT and SNEGSKA (reference sequence). This CDR3 contains 14 residues. Unmatched junction bases numbered 4, after V lost 1 base and J lost 4 bases. The CDR3 reads CSARGGDRGYEQYF. DNA for the CDR3: TGCAGTGCTAGAGGGGGGGACAGGGGTTACGAGCAGTACTTC.

This clonotype was seen repeatedly, ten times or more. The V gene is TRBV7-6, the J gene TRBJ2-5, with D perhaps being TRBD1 or TRBD2 (5 bases each). This CDR3 is 15 amino acids long. CDR1 and CDR2 (germline): SGHVS, FNYEAQ. V was trimmed by 3 bases and J by 2 bases, leaving 13 bases between them. The CDR3 is CASSFGTGTQETQYF. The CDR3, as DNA: TGTGCCAGCAGCTTCGGTACCGGGACGCAAGAGACCCAGTACTTC.

This clonotype appeared many times. The gene calls are TRBV27 and TRBJ2-7; 11 positions agree with TRBD2. The CDR3 is 15 residues long. Germline-derived CDR1 and CDR2 are MNHEY and SMNVEV (reference sequence). The J segment lost 4 bases and the V segment lost 6 bases, leaving 8 bases of the junction unmatched. The CDR3 DNA follows: TGTGCCAGCAGAGGGCTAGCGGGAGGACGGTACGAGCAGTACTTC. Translation: CASRGLAGGRYEQYF.

This clonotype was recorded at least ten times. This chain joins TRBV6-2 or TRBV6-3 and TRBJ1-6; D gene uncertain. Germline CDR1 is MNHEY and CDR2 is SVGEGT. CDR3 length: 12 residues. The V and J ends lost 8 bases and 7 bases respectively, with 9 bases between them. CDR3 amino acids: CASGVRNSPLHF. The CDR3 DNA sequence: TGTGCCAGCGGCGTCAGGAATTCACCCCTCCACTTT.

This chain links TRBV6-1 with TRBJ1-6; D not resolved. Germline V gene data show CDR1 as MNHNS and CDR2 as SASEGT. The CDR3 consists of 13 residues. V dropped 11 bases and J dropped 6 bases, with 14 bases sitting between them. CDR3: CASSARSNSPLHF. The CDR3 nucleotides read TGTGCCTCCTCAGCCCGGAGTAATTCACCCCTCCACTTT.

This clonotype came up many times. The DNA of the CDR3 is TGTGCCAGCAGTTACTCTGGCGGGACTTTTACCTACGAGCAGTACTTC. Protein product: CASSYSGGTFTYEQYF. The chain employs TRBV6-2 or TRBV6-3 and TRBJ2-7, with D perhaps matching TRBD2 (6 bases). The germline V gene has CDR1 MNHEY and CDR2 SVGEGT. The CDR3 runs 16 residues. Trimming removed 0 bases at V and 2 bases at J, with 14 bases between.

The rearrangement joins TRBV6-5 to TRBJ1-4; the D is unclear. The germline gives CDR1 MNHEY, CDR2 SVGAGI. The CDR3 is 16 amino acids. The V end was cut by 0 bases, the J end by 3 bases, with 11 bases between. The CDR3 coding sequence is TGTGCCAGCAGTTACTCGGGGAGGTTAGCTAATGAAAAACTGTTTTTT. It translates to CASSYSGRLANEKLFF.

The genes are TRBV27 and TRBJ2-7; 9 bases agree with TRBD2. The V gene end was trimmed by 2 bases and the J gene end by 0 bases; junction bases not matched to a gene: 2. This CDR3 contains 15 residues. CDR1 and CDR2 (germline): MNHEY, SMNVEV (reference sequence). The CDR3 DNA is TGTGCCAGCAGTTTACTTAGCGGGAGCTCCTACGAGCAGTACTTC. It codes for CASSLLSGSSYEQYF.

There are many counts of this clonotype. The chain recombines TRBV11-2 with TRBJ2-2; a possible D gene is TRBD1 (5 bases). The CDR3 consists of 15 residues. Trimming left V 5 bases short and J 4 bases short, with 14 bases between. The germline V gene has CDR1 SGHAT and CDR2 FQNNGV. CDR3 sequence reads: CASSPRWGRTGELFF. CDR3 nucleotides: TGTGCCAGCAGCCCGAGATGGGGCCGCACCGGGGAGCTGTTTTTT.

Concerning this clonotype itself: A far larger clone is just one base off, so this is likely a read error. The rearrangement uses TRBV7-2 and TRBJ2-5; 7 nucleotides agree with TRBD2. The DNA matches TRBJ2-7 better at its end, which makes the J call doubtful. CDR1 is SGHTA, CDR2 FQGNSA, per germline. The length of the CDR3 is 15 residues. CDR3 protein: CVSSLAGEPYYEQYF. CDR3 coding DNA: TGTGTCAGCAGCCTCGCGGGGGAACCATACTACGAGCAGTACTTC.

This clonotype appeared a few times. This chain connects TRBV30 to TRBJ2-6; D uncertain. The germline V and J ends were trimmed by 3 bases and 0 bases, with 0 bases remaining between them. The CDR3 runs 12 residues. CDR1 is GTSNPN, CDR2 SVGIG, per germline (reference sequence). The DNA of the CDR3 is TGTGCCTGGAGCTCTGGGGCCAACGTCCTGACTTTC. Translating it yields CAWSSGANVLTF.

Ten or more counts support this clonotype. At one end the junction does not follow the germline gene, possibly because of a read error. J is TRBJ2-5 and V is TRBV27; weak D call: TRBD2 (6 bases). Germline V gene lookup returns CDR1 MNHEY and CDR2 SMNVEV (reference sequence). The CDR3 spans 13 residues. Here the CDR3 DNA reads TGTGCCAGCAGTTTATCCCACCGGGACTGGAACGCCTTC. Residues: CASSLSHRDWNAF.

Concerning this clonotype: This may come from a read error, since a much larger clone is one base off. V is TRBV7-3 and J is TRBJ1-1; D may be TRBD1 (6 bases). Germline V gene data show CDR1 as SGHTA and CDR2 as FQGTGA. The CDR3 totals 16 residues. V lost 4 bases and J 5 bases, leaving 20 bases between the germline ends. The CDR3 is CASSSQGRPIGTEAFF. For the CDR3, the DNA is TGTGCCAGCAGCTCACAGGGCAGGCCGATTGGGACTGAAGCTTTCTTT.

The chain links TRBV4-1 to TRBJ2-7, with D possibly matching TRBD2 (6 bases). V was clipped by 1 base and J by 0 bases, with 10 bases between them. CDR1 is MGHRA and CDR2 is YSYEKL in the germline V gene. This CDR3 is built from 15 residues. In DNA form, the CDR3 reads TGCGCCAGCAGCCAAGGCGGGACCTACTCCTACGAGCAGTACTTC. Translating gives CASSQGGTYSYEQYF.

This clonotype was counted many times. The CDR3 nucleotides read TGTGCCAGCACCGGTCGGGGGGGAAGTTCACCCCTCCACTTT. It yields the protein CASTGRGGSSPLHF. The chain couples TRBV2 to TRBJ1-6; D might be TRBD1 (5 bases). Germline V gives CDR1 SNHLY, CDR2 FYNNEI. The CDR3 length is 14 residues. The V end lost 7 bases, the J end lost 9 bases, and 16 bases lay between the germline ends.

Of note for this clonotype: The missing conserved phenylalanine or tryptophan at the end of this CDR3 makes a read error likely. The J gene is TRBJ1-2, the V gene TRBV5-1; D is undetermined. Germline-derived CDR1 and CDR2 are SGHRS and YFSETQ. The CDR3 loop spans 15 amino acids. The ends were cut back, 1 base at V and 0 bases at J, with 10 bases in the middle. This CDR3 is CASSLQLHTNYGYTS. Written as DNA, the CDR3 is TGCGCCAGCAGCTTGCAGCTTCATACTAACTATGGCTACACCTCC.